This T cell receptor beta chain was obtained from a study of response to subunit inactivated influenza vaccine. This clonotype was counted ten times or more. CDR1 and CDR2 from the germline V gene are SGHTA and FQGNSA. The CDR3 totals 15 residues. V was clipped by 3 bases and J by 6 bases; unmatched bases: 6. MiXCR, run by TCRdb on the RT-PCR reads, gives a single entry per CDR3 protein. This sample has 530,000 or so distinct CDR3 sequences, with 11% to 15% found just once. The specimen comprised PBMCs from blood, sampled 11 to 12 days after vaccination. This clonotype was obtained from a man aged 50 or older who received an inactivated influenza vaccine. This chain joins TRBV7-2 and TRBJ1-5, with 9 bases fitting TRBD1. CDR3 in DNA: TGTGCCAGCAGCTTGGGACAGGGAGGAAGTCAGCCCCAGCATTTT. Amino acids: CASSLGQGGSQPQHF. Full variable domain (missing parts from reference TRBV7-2 and TRBJ1-5): GAGVSQSPSNKVTEKGKDVELRCDPISGHTALYWYRQSLGQGLEFLIYFQGNSAPDKSGLPSDRFSAERTGGSVSTLTIQRTQQEDSAVYLCASSLGQGGSQPQHFGDGTRLSIL.